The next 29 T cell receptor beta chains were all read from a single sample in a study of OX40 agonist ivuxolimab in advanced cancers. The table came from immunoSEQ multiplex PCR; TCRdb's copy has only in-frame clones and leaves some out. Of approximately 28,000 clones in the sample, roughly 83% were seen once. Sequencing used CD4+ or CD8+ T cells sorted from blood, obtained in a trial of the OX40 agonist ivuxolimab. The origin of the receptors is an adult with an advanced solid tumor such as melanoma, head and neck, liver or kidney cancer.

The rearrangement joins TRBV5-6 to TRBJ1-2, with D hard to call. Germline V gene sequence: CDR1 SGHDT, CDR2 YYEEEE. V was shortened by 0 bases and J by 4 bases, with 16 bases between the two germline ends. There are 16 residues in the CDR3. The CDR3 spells CASSLEVMPGRYGYTF. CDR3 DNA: TGTGCCAGCAGCTTGGAGGTAATGCCGGGCCGCTATGGCTACACCTTC.

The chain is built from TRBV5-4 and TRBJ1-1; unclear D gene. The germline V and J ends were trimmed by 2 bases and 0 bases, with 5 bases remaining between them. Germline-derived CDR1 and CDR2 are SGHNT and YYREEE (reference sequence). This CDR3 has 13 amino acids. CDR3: CASSFYLNTEAFF. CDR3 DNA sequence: TGTGCCAGCAGCTTCTACTTGAACACTGAAGCTTTCTTT.

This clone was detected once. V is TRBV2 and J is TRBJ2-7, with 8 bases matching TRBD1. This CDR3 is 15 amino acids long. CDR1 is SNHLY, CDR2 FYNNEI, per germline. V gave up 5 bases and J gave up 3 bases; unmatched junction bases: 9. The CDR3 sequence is CASSPGTGGDYEQYF. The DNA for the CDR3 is TGTGCCAGCAGTCCCGGGACAGGCGGAGACTACGAGCAGTACTTC.

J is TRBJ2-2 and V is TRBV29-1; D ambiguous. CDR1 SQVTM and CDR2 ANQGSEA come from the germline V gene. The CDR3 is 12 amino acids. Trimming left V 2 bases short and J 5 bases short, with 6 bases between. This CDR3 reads CSVELGTGELFF. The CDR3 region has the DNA TGCAGCGTTGAATTAGGGACCGGGGAGCTGTTTTTT.

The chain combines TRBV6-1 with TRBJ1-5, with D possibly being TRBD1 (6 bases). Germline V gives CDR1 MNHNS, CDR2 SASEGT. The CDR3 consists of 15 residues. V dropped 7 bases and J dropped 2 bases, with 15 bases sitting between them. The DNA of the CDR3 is TGTGCCAGCATAGTTCACAGGGAGCGCAATCAGCCCCAGCATTTT. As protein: CASIVHRERNQPQHF.

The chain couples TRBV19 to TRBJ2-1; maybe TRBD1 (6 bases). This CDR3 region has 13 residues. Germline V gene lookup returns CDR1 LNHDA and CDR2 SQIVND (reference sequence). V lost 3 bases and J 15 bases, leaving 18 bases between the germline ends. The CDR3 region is CASSIGNRDHLFF. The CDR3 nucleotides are TGTGCCAGTAGTATCGGAAACAGGGATCATCTGTTCTTC.

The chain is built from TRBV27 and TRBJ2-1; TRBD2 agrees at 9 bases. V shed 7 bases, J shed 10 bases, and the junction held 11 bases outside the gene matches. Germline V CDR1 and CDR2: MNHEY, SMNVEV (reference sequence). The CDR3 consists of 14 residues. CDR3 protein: CASNGRGRAWEQFF. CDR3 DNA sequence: TGTGCCAGCAATGGGCGCGGGAGGGCCTGGGAGCAGTTCTTC.

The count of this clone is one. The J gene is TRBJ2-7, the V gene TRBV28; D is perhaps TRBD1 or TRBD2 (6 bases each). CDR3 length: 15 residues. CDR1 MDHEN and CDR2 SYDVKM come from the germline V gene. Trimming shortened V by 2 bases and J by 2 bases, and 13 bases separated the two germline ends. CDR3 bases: TGTGCCAGCAGTTTAGGGGGGCTAGGGACCTACGAGCAGTACTTC. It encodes CASSLGGLGTYEQYF.

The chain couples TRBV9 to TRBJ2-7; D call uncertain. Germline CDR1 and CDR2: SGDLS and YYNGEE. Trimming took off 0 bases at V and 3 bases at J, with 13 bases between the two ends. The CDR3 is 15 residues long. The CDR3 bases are TGTGCCAGCAGCGTAGACGGATCCCCGGTCTACGAGCAGTACTTC. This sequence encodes CASSVDGSPVYEQYF. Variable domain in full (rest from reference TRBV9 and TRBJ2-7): DSGVTQTPKHLITATGQRVTLRCSPRSGDLSVYWYQQSLDQGLQFLIQYYNGEERAKGNILERFSAQQFPDLHSELNLSSLELGDSALYFCASSVDGSPVYEQYFGPGTRLTVT.

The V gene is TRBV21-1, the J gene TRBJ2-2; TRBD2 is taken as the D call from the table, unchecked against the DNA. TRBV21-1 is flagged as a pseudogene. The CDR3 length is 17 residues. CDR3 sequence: CASSKVRGRENTGELFF. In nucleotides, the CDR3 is TGTGCCAGCAGCAAAGTAAGAGGGCGGGAGAACACCGGGGAGCTGTTTTTT.

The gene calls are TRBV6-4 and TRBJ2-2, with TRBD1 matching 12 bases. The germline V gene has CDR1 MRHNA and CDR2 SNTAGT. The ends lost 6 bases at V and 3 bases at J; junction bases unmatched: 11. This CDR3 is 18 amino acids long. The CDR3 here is CASSQGQGAKEYTGELFF. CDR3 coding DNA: TGTGCCAGCAGCCAGGGACAGGGGGCTAAGGAGTACACCGGGGAGCTGTTTTTT.

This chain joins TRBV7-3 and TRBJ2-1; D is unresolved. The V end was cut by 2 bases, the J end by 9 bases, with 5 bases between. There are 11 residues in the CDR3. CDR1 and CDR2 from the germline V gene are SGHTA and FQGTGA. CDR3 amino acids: CASSLGGEQFF. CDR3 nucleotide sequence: TGTGCCAGCAGCTTAGGTGGTGAGCAGTTCTTC.

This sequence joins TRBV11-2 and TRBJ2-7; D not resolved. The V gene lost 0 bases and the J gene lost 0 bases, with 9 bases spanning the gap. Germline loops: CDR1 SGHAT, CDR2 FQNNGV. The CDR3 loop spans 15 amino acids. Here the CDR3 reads CASSLEGKSSYEQYF. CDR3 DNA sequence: TGTGCCAGCAGCTTAGAGGGGAAGAGCTCCTACGAGCAGTACTTC.

The CDR3 protein is CASSQDGLAGGPTDTQYF. The CDR3 nucleotides read TGTGCCAGCAGCCAAGATGGGCTAGCGGGAGGGCCCACAGATACGCAGTATTTT. The chain couples TRBV4-2 to TRBJ2-3; 12 bases are a match to TRBD2. This CDR3 is 18 amino acids long. Germline CDR1 and CDR2: LGHNA and YNFKEQ. V trimming: 0 bases; J trimming: 2 bases; junction bases outside the gene matches: 6.

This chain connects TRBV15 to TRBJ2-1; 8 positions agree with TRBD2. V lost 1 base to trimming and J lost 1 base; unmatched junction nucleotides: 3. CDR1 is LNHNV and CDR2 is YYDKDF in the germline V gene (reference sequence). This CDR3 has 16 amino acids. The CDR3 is CATSRASGLSYNEQFF. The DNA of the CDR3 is TGTGCCACCAGCAGAGCTAGCGGGCTTTCCTACAATGAGCAGTTCTTC.

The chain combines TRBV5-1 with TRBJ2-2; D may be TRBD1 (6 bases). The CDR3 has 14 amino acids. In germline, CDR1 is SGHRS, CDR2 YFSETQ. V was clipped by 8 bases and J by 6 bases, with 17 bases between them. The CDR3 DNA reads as TGCGCCAGTCATTTCAAACAGGGTTCCGGGGAGCTGTTTTTT. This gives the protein CASHFKQGSGELFF.

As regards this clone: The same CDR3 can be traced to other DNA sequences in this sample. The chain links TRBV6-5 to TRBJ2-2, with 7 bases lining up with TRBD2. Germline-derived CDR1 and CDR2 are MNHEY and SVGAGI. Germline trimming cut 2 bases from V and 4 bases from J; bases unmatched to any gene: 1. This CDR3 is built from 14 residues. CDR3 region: CASSYTGGTGELFF. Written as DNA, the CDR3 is TGTGCCAGCAGTTACACGGGAGGCACCGGGGAGCTGTTTTTT.

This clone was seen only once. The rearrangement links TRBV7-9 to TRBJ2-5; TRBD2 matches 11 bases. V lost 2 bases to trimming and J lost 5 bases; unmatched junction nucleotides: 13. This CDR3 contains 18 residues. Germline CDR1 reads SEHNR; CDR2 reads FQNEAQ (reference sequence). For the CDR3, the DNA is TGTGCCAGCAGCTTACCTCAACGGGATAGCGGGAGGGCGGAGACCCAGTACTTC. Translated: CASSLPQRDSGRAETQYF.

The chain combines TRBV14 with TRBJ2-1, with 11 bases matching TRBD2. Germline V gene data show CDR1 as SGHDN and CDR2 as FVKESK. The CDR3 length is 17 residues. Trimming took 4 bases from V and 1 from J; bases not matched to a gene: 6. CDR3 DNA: TGTGCCAGCAGCCCCCCACTAGCGGGAGCATCCTACAATGAGCAGTTCTTC. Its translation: CASSPPLAGASYNEQFF.

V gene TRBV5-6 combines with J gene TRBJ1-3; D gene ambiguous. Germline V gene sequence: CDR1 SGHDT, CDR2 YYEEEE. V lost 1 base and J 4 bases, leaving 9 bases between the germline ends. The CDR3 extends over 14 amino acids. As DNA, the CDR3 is TGTGCCAGCAGCTTGAGCGCAGACGGAAACACCATATATTTT. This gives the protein CASSLSADGNTIYF.

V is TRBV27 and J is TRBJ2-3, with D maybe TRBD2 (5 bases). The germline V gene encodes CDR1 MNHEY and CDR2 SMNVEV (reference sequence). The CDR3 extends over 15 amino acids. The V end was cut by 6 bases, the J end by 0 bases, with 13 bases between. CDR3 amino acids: CASRMGVTSTDTQYF. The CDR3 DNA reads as TGTGCCAGCAGGATGGGAGTCACTAGCACAGATACGCAGTATTTT.

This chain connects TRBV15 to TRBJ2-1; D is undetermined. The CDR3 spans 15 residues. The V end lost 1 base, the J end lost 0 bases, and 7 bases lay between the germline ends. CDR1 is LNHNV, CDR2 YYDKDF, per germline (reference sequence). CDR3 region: CATSRGRSSYNEQFF. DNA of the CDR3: TGTGCCACCAGCAGAGGCCGGAGCTCCTACAATGAGCAGTTCTTC.

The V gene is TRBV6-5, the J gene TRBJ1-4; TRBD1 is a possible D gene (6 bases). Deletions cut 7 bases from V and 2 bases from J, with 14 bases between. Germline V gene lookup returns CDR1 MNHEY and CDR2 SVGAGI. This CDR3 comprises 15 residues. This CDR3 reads CASNEGGATNEKLFF. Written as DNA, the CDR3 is TGTGCCAGCAACGAGGGGGGGGCGACTAATGAAAAACTGTTTTTT.

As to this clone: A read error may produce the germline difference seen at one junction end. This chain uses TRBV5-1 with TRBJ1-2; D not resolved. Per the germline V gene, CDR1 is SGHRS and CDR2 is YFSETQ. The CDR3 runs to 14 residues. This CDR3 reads CASSAGGYDYGYTF. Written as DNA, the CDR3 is TGTGCCAGCAGCGCTGGAGGCTACGACTATGGCTACACCTTC. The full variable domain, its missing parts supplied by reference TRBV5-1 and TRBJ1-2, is KAGVTQTPRYLIKTRGQQVTLSCSPISGHRSVSWYQQTPGQGLQFLFEYFSETQRNKGNFPGRFSGRQFSNSRSEMNVSTLELGDSALYLCASSAGGYDYGYTFGSGTRLTVV.

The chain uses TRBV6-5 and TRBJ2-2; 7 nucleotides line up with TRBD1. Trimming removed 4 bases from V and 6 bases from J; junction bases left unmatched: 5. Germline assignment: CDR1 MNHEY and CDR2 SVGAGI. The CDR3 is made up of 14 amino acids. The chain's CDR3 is CASSFGQGAGELFF. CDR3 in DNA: TGTGCCAGCAGTTTCGGGCAGGGGGCCGGGGAGCTGTTTTTT.

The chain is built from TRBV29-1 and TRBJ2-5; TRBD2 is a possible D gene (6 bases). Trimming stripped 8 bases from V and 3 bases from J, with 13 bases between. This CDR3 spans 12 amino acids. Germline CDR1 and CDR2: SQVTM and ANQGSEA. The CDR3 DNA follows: TGCAGCTGGGGACTCCCGAAAGAGACCCAGTACTTC. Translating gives CSWGLPKETQYF.

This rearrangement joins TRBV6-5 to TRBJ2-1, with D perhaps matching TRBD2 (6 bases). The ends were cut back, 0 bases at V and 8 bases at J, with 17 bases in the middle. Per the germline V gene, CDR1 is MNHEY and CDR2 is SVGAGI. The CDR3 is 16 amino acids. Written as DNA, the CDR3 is TGTGCCAGCAGTTACTCGCCTTGGGGTAGCGGACATGAGCAGTTCTTC. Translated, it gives CASSYSPWGSGHEQFF.

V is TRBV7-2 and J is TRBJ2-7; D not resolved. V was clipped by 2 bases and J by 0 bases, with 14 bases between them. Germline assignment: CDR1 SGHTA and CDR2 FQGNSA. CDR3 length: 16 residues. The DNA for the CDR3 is TGTGCCAGCAGCTTAAGGTCCGGCGGAAGCTCCTACGAGCAGTACTTC. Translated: CASSLRSGGSSYEQYF.

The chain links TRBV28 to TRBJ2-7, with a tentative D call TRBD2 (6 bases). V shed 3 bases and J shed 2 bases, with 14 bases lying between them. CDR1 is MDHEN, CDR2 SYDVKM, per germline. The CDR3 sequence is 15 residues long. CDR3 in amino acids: CASSFLRLDPYEQYF. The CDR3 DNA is TGTGCCAGCAGTTTTCTCCGACTAGATCCCTACGAGCAGTACTTC.